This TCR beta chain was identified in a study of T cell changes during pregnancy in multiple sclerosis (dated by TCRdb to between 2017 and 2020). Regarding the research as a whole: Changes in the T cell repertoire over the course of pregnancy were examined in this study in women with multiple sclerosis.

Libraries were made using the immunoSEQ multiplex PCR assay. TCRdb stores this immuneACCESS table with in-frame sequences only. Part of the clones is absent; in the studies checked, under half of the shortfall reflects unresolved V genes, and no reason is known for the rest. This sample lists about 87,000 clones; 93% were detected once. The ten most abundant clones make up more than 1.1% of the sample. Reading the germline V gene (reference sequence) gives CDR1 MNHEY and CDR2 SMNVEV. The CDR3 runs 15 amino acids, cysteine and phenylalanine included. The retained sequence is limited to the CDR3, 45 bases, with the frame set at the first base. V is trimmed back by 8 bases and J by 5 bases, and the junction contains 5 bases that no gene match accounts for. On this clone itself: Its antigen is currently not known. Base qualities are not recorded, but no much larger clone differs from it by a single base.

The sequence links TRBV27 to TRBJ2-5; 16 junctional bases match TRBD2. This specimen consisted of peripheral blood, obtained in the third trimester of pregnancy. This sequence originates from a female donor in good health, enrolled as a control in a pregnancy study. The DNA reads TGTGCCAGCGGGGGACTAGCGGGAGGGGAGGAGACCCAGTACTTC. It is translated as CASGGLAGGEETQYF.